This T cell receptor (beta chain) emerged from a study of blood T cell repertoires in COVID-19. Study information: Sources were T cells, B-cell-depleted T cells, or PBMCs; the material itself was cDNA or gDNA.

Using immunoSEQ multiplex PCR, the repertoire was profiled, and TCRdb retains in-frame clones only, with some absent. Seen here are around 200,000 clones, roughly 89% observed once, and the top ten hold approximately 6.2%. In germline, CDR1 is MDHEN, CDR2 SYDVKM. The CDR3 covers 14 residues. The ends were cut back, 5 bases at V and 3 bases at J, with 13 bases in the middle. This rearrangement joins TRBV28 to TRBJ1-1; the D is unclear. The clonotype comes from a man between 60 and 75 years old who had recovered from COVID-19. Sequencing was performed on peripheral blood. The CDR3 sequence is CASSPAGFDTEAFF. CDR3 in DNA: TGTGCCAGCAGTCCCGCGGGTTTCGACACTGAAGCTTTCTTT.